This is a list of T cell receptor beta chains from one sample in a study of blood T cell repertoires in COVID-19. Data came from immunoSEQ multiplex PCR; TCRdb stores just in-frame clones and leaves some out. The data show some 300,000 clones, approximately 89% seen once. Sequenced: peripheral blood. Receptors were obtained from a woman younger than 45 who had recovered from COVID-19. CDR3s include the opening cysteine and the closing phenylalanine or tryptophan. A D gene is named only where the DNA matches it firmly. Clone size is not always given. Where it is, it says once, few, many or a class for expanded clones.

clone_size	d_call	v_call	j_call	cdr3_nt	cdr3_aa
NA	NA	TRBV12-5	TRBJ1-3	TGTGCTAGTGGTTTTGAGAACTCTGGAAACACCATATATTTT	CASGFENSGNTIYF
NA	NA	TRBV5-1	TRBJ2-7	TGCGCCAGCAGCTTGCACAGCAAATACGAGCAGTACTTC	CASSLHSKYEQYF
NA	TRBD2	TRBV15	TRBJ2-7	TGTGCCCCCAAGACTAGCGGGGGAGGGAGCTCCTACGAGCAGTACTTC	CAPKTSGGGSSYEQYF
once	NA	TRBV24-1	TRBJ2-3	TGTGCCACCAGTGATCCAAGACAACGCACAGATACGCAGTATTTT	CATSDPRQRTDTQYF
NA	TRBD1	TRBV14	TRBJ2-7	TGTGCCAGCAGCCAGACAGGGTACGAGCAGTACTTC	CASSQTGYEQYF
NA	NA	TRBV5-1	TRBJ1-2	TGCGCCAGCAGCCGGGACACAGATAACTATGGCTACACCTTC	CASSRDTDNYGYTF
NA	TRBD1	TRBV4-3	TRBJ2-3	TGCGCCAGCAGCCAAGAGGGGACAGGGGGCACAGATACGCAGTATTTT	CASSQEGTGGTDTQYF
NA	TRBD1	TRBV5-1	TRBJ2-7	TGCGCCAGCGGAAAAGCCCTAACAGGGGGCTCGAGTTACGAGCAGTACTTC	CASGKALTGGSSYEQYF
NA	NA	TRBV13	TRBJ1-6	TGTGCCAGCACCAGGGGACGAATGAATTCACCCCTCCACTTT	CASTRGRMNSPLHF
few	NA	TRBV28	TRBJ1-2	TGTGCCAGCAGCTTTAGGGAGTATGGCTACACCTTC	CASSFREYGYTF
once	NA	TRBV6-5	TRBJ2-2	TGTGCCAGCAGTCCCCCGGGATCCGGGGAGCTGTTTTTT	CASSPPGSGELFF
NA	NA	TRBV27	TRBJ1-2	TGTGCCAGCAGTTTAGGGGGCAACTATGGCTACACCTTC	CASSLGGNYGYTF
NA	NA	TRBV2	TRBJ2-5	TGTGCCAGCAGTGGAAGTTCGCAGGGGCTCGAGACCCAGTACTTC	CASSGSSQGLETQYF
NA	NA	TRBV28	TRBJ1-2	TGTGCCAGCAGTTTCCGAGGAGGCCCTAGGTATGGCTACACCTTC	CASSFRGGPRYGYTF
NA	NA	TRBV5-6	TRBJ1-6	TGTGCCAGCAGCTCGGGGGGGGTCGAGAATTCACCCCTCCACTTT	CASSSGGVENSPLHF
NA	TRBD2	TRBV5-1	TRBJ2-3	TGCGCCAGCAGCTTGGGAGTAGTAGCGGGGGGCAGCGATACGCAGTATTTT	CASSLGVVAGGSDTQYF
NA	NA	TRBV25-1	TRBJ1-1	TGTGCCAGCCTGGGGGGGAACACTGAAGCTTTCTTT	CASLGGNTEAFF
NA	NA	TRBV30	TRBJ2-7	TGTGCCTGGGGAGTGGGCAACGAGCAGTACTTC	CAWGVGNEQYF
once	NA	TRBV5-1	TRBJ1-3	TGCGCCAGCAGCTTGGCCGGGTCGAGAGGAAACACCATATATTTT	CASSLAGSRGNTIYF
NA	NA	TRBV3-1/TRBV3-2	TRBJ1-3	TGTGCCAGCAGCCAAGGGTCTGGCTCAACTGGAAACACCATATATTTT	CASSQGSGSTGNTIYF
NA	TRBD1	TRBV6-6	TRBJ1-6	TGTGCCAGCAGCCAGGACAGGGGGGGAGGGTATTCACCCCTCCACTTT	CASSQDRGGGYSPLHF
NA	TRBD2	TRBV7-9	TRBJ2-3	TGTGCCAGCAGCCCTCGGACTAGCTCCACAGATACGCAGTATTTT	CASSPRTSSTDTQYF
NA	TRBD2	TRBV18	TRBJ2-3	TGTGCCAGCTCACCGCAGCGGGGGGTCACAGATACGCAGTATTTT	CASSPQRGVTDTQYF
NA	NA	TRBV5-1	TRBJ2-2	TGCGCCAGCAGCTTGGAGGAGGGGTGGGCCGGGGAGCTGTTTTTT	CASSLEEGWAGELFF
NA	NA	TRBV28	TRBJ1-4	TGTGCCAGCAGTTTAATTAGCCAGGGTGGTGAAAAACTGTTTTTT	CASSLISQGGEKLFF
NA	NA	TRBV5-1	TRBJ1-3	TGCGCCAGCAGCTTAGCAGGCTCTGGAAACACCATATATTTT	CASSLAGSGNTIYF
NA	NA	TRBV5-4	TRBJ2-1	TGTGCCAGCAGCGCCCAGGGCAGTGAGCAGTTCTTC	CASSAQGSEQFF
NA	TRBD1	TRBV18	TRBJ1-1	TGTGCCAGCTCTCGTGGACAGGCGACTGAAGCTTTCTTT	CASSRGQATEAFF
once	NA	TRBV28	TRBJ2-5	TGTGCCAGCAGTCATGCTTCCGGGGAGACCCAGTACTTC	CASSHASGETQYF
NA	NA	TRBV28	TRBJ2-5	TGTGCCAGCAGTTTCGGCGGTAGAGAGACCCAGTACTTC	CASSFGGRETQYF
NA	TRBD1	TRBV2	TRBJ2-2	TGTGCCAGCAGTGCTAGACAGGGTAACACCGGGGAGCTGTTTTTT	CASSARQGNTGELFF
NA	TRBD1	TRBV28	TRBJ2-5	TGTGCCAGCAGTTACCCAATCGGACAGGATAGAGAGACCCAGTACTTC	CASSYPIGQDRETQYF
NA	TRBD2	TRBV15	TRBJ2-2	TGTGCCACCAGCAGAGGCCGGGGGGAGAACACCGGGGAGCTGTTTTTT	CATSRGRGENTGELFF
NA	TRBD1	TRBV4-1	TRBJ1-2	TGCGCCAGCAGCCAAGTGCAGGGGGCGTCGGGAGGCTACACCTTC	CASSQVQGASGGYTF
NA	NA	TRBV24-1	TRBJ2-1	TGTGCCACCAGTGACCCGTACAATGAGCAGTTCTTC	CATSDPYNEQFF
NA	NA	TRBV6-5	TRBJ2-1	TGTGCCAGCAGCTTAGCGGACTCCTACAATGAGCAGTTCTTC	CASSLADSYNEQFF
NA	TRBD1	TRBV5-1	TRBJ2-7	TGCGCCAGCAGCTTCGCCGGACAGGGGGGCAACGAGCAGTACTTC	CASSFAGQGGNEQYF
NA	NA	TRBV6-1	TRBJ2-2	TGTGCCAGCAGTGAATTCCGCCGGGTGAGTTCCGACGGAGAGCTGTTTTTT	CASSEFRRVSSDGELFF
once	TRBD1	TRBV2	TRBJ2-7	TGTGCCAGCAGTGAAGCGGGGACAGGGACCTACGAGCAGTACTTC	CASSEAGTGTYEQYF
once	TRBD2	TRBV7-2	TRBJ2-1	TGTGCCAGCAGTCCCACAGCGGGGGGGCAGGAGCAGTTCTTC	CASSPTAGGQEQFF
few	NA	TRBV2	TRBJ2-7	TGTGCCAGCAGTCGATATCAGGGATACGAGCAGTACTTC	CASSRYQGYEQYF
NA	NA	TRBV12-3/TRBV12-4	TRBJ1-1	TGTGCCAGCAGTACCAACTTGAACACTGAAGCTTTCTTT	CASSTNLNTEAFF
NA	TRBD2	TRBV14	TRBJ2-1	TGTGCCAGCAGCCACGGAGGGAGGAGCGGGGGGGGTCTATCGACCTACAATGAGCAGTTCTTC	CASSHGGRSGGGLSTYNEQFF
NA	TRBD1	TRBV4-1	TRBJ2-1	TGCGCCAGCAGCCGAGGTGGGACAGGGTTCTACAATGAGCAGTTCTTC	CASSRGGTGFYNEQFF
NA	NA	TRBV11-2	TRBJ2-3	TGTGCCAGCAGCTCACAGCAAACAGATACGCAGTATTTT	CASSSQQTDTQYF
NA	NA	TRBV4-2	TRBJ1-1	TGTGCCAGCAGCCAAGATGCGACAATGAACACTGAAGCTTTCTTT	CASSQDATMNTEAFF
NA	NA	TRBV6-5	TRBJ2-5	TGTGCCAGCACCCGGACGGGAATCCAAGAGACCCAGTACTTC	CASTRTGIQETQYF
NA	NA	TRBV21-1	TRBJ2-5	TGTGCCAGCAACCCGACAGGTACCTCGACCCAGTACTTC	CASNPTGTSTQYF
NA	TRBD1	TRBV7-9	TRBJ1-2	TGTGCCAGCAGGCGGACAGGAGCCTATGGCTACACCTTC	CASRRTGAYGYTF
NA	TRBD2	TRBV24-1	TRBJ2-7	TGTGCCACCAGCCATAGCGGGGGGTCCCGCGAGCAGTACTTC	CATSHSGGSREQYF